One TCR beta chain is described in this entry. 60 Vbeta and 13 Jbeta primers were used in PCR. Sequencing was performed with immunoSEQ multiplex PCR; in TCRdb, only in-frame clones are kept and a portion is missing. The sample includes under 90,000 clones, around 78% of them seen just once. The sample originates from a study of cytomegalovirus exposure and HLA in healthy donors. The germline CDR1 and CDR2 sequences are MGHRA and YSYEKL. The CDR3 contains 15 residues. V gave up 4 bases and J gave up 1 base, with 11 bases separating them. This chain connects TRBV4-1 to TRBJ1-5, with D maybe TRBD1 (5 bases). The source of this sequence is a man aged 35-49 years in good health and CMV-seronegative. The sequenced sample consisted of PBMCs. The CDR3: CASSLAGLSNQPQHF. CDR3 DNA sequence: TGCGCCAGCAGCCTAGCAGGGCTAAGCAATCAGCCCCAGCATTTT.